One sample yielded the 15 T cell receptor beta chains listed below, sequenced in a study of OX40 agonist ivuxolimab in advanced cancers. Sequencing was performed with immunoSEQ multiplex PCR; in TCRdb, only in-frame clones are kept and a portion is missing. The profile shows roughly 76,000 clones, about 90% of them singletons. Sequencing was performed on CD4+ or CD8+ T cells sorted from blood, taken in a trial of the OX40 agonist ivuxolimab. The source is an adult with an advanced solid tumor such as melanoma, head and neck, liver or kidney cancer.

CDR3 bases: TGCAGCGTTGAAAGGGGACAGGGGAACGGCGAGCAGTACTTC. Encoded protein: CSVERGQGNGEQYF. The chain couples TRBV29-1 to TRBJ2-7; the match to TRBD1 covers 10 bases. Germline CDR1 and CDR2: SQVTM and ANQGSEA. J gave up 6 bases and V 2 bases, and 7 bases lay outside the gene matches. The CDR3 loop spans 14 amino acids.

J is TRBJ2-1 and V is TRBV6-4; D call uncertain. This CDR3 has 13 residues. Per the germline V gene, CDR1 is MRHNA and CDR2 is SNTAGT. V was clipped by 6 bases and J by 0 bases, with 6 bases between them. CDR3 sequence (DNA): TGTGCCAGCAGCCCCGACTCCTACAATGAGCAGTTCTTC. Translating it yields CASSPDSYNEQFF.

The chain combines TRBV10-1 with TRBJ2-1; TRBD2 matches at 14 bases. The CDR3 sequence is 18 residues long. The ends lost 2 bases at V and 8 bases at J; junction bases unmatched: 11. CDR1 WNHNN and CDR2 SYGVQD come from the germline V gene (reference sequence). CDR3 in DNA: TGCGCCAGCAGTGAGAAGAGGCGACTAGCGGGAGGGTTGTATGAGCAGTTCTTC. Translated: CASSEKRRLAGGLYEQFF.

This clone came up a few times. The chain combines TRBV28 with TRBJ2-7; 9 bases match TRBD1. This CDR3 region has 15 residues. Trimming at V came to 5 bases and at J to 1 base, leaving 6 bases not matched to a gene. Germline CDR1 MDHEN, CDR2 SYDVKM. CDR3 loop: CASSRPGQGSYEQYF. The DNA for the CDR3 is TGTGCCAGCAGTAGACCGGGACAGGGATCCTACGAGCAGTACTTC.

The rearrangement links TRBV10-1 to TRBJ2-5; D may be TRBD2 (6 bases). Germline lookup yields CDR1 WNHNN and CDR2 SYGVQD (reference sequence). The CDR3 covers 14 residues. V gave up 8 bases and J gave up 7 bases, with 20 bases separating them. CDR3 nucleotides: TGCGCCAGCCGGGGGTACGGACCCGAGGGGACCCAGTACTTC. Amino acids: CASRGYGPEGTQYF.

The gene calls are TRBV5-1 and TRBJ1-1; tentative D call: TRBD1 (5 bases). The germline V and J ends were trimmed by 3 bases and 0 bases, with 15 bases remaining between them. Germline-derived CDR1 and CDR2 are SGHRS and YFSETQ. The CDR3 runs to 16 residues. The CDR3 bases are TGCGCCAGCAGCTCGGGGCCTCGAGGAGTGAACACTGAAGCTTTCTTT. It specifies CASSSGPRGVNTEAFF.

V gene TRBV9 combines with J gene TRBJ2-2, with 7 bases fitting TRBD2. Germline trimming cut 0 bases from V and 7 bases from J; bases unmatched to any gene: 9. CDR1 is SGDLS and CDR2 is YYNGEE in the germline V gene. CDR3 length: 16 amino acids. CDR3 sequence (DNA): TGTGCCAGCAGCGTAGTCCCGGGAGGCACCGGCGGGGAGCTGTTTTTT. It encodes CASSVVPGGTGGELFF.

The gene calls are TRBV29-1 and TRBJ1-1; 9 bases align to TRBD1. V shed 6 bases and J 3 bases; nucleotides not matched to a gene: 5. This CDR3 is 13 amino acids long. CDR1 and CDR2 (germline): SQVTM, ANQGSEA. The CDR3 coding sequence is TGCAGCGTGGGACAGGGAGTAGACACTGAAGCTTTCTTT. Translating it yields CSVGQGVDTEAFF.

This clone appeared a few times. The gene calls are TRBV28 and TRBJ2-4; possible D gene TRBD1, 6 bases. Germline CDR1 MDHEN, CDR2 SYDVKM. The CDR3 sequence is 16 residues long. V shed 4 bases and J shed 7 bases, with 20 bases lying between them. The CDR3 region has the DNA TGTGCCAGCAGTTCCCGACAGGCCTTCCAAGGGAACATTCAGTACTTC. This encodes CASSSRQAFQGNIQYF.

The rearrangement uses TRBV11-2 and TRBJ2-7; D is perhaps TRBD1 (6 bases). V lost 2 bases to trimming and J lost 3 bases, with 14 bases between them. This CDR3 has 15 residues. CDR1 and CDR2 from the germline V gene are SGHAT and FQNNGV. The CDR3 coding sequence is TGTGCCAGCAGCTTATCTCGTGCAGGGGACTACGAGCAGTACTTC. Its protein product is CASSLSRAGDYEQYF.

CDR3 sequence: CASSLQESTGNTIYF. For the CDR3, the DNA is TGTGCCAGCAGTTTGCAGGAGTCTACTGGAAACACCATATATTTT. The V gene is TRBV28, the J gene TRBJ1-3; D gene uncertain. Germline CDR1 reads MDHEN; CDR2 reads SYDVKM. V lost 3 bases and J lost 2, with 11 bases in between. The CDR3 consists of 15 residues. Full variable domain (outside the CDR3, taken from reference TRBV28 and TRBJ1-3): DVKVTQSSRYLVKRTGEKVFLECVQDMDHENMFWYRQDPGLGLRLIYFSYDVKMKEKGDIPEGYSVSREKKERFSLILESASTNQTSMYLCASSLQESTGNTIYFGEGSWLTVV.

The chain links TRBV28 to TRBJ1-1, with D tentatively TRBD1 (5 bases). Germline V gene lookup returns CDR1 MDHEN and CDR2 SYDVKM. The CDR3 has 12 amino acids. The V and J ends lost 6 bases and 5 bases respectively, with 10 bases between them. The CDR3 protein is CASRTGGTEAFF. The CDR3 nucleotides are TGTGCCAGCAGGACGGGGGGAACTGAAGCTTTCTTT.

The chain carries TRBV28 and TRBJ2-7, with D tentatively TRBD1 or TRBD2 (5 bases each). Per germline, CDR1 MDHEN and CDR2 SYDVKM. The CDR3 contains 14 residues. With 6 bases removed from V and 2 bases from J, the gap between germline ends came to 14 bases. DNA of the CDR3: TGTGCCAGCAGCTCGCCGGGACGGACCTACGAGCAGTACTTC. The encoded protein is CASSSPGRTYEQYF.

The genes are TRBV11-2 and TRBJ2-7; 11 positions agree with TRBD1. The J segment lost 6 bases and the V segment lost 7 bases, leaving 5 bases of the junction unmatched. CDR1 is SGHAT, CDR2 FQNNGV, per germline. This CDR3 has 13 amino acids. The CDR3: CASIRTGGGEQYF. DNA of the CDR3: TGTGCCAGCATAAGGACAGGGGGCGGCGAGCAGTACTTC.

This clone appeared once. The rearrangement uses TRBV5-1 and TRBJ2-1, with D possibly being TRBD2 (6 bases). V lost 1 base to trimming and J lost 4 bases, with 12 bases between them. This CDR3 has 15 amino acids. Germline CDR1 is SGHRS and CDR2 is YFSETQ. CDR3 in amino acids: CASSLSSAGYNEQFF. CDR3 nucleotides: TGCGCCAGCAGCTTGAGTTCGGCGGGGTACAATGAGCAGTTCTTC. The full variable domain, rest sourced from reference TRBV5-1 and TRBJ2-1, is KAGVTQTPRYLIKTRGQQVTLSCSPISGHRSVSWYQQTPGQGLQFLFEYFSETQRNKGNFPGRFSGRQFSNSRSEMNVSTLELGDSALYLCASSLSSAGYNEQFFGPGTRLTVL.